The 3 T cell receptor beta chains below come from one sample, sequenced in a study of technical replicates of blood from a few donors. Generated by immunoSEQ multiplex PCR, the TCRdb table keeps only in-frame clones and is missing some. The data contain about 88,000 clones, approximately 95% of them singletons. Input material: T cells isolated from PBMCs. The receptors stem from a human donor in good health.

This clone was seen a single time. The genes are TRBV7-9 and TRBJ2-3; tentatively, D is TRBD1 (5 bases). The CDR3 contains 14 residues. Trimming took 6 bases from V and 5 from J, leaving 15 bases between them. CDR1 is SEHNR, CDR2 FQNEAQ, per germline (reference sequence). This CDR3 reads CASSEGVSLDTQYF. DNA of the CDR3: TGTGCCAGCAGTGAAGGGGTGTCTTTAGATACGCAGTATTTT.

J is TRBJ1-1 and V is TRBV5-1; possible D gene TRBD1, 6 bases. The ends were cut back, 4 bases at V and 1 base at J, with 11 bases in the middle. The CDR3 loop spans 14 amino acids. From germline, CDR1 is SGHRS and CDR2 YFSETQ. This chain's CDR3 is CASSRSDRNTEAFF. The CDR3 DNA is TGCGCCAGCAGCCGATCGGACAGGAACACTGAAGCTTTCTTT.

The chain carries TRBV5-4 and TRBJ2-1; 9 nucleotides match TRBD1. Per the germline V gene, CDR1 is SGHNT and CDR2 is YYREEE (reference sequence). Trimming at V came to 3 bases and at J to 5 bases, leaving 6 bases not matched to a gene. The CDR3 has 15 residues. CDR3 bases: TGTGCCAGCAGCTCACCGGGACAGGGAAACAATGAGCAGTTCTTC. Its protein product is CASSSPGQGNNEQFF.